The sequence of this T cell receptor beta chain was determined in a study of regulatory T cells in long-lasting Graves disease. This clonotype was seen many times. This CDR3 region has 11 residues. With 6 bases removed from V and 11 bases from J, the gap between germline ends came to 16 bases. The germline V gene encodes CDR1 SQVTM and CDR2 ANQGSEA. The time point denotes: newly diagnosed GD, antithyroid drugs for less than 3 months. Making the TCR library involved RNA that had been extracted from PBMCs. Library construction for TCR beta used iRepertoire HTBI primers and Arm-PCR of CDR3 regions. TCRdb used MiXCR to reprocess the multiplex PCR reads, holding one entry per CDR3 protein. There are fewer than 500,000 distinct CDR3 sequences in the sample; 15% to 20% occur only once, and 10% to 15% lies in the top ten. The same data also went into a second study, on T cells in Graves' hyperthyroidism and ophthalmopathy.

V is TRBV29-1 and J is TRBJ1-1; possible D gene TRBD1, 5 bases. The sequencing used peripheral blood mononuclear cells (PBMCs), collected at new diagnosis, from a patient treated with antithyroid drugs. This sequence originates from a man aged 35-49 years with Graves disease. The chain's CDR3 is CSVDWGSEAFF. The CDR3 DNA reads TGCAGCGTCGATTGGGGCTCAGAGGCTTTCTTT.